The entry below describes one T cell receptor (beta chain). The antigen remains undetermined. This CDR3 spans 14 amino acids. The junction had 4 bases not matched to a gene; V was cut back by 0 bases and J by 3 bases. Per the germline V gene, CDR1 is SQVTM and CDR2 is ANQGSEA. These data are taken from a study of cytotoxic CD8 clonotypes in ibrutinib-treated CLL. Study observations and caveats: At progression, clonality fell back toward baseline after rising at ibrutinib response.

TCRdb keeps only in-frame clones here, not all; method: immunoSEQ multiplex PCR. This table has over 150,000 clones, around 72% appearing once. Source: PBMCs, taken after 24 months of ibrutinib treatment. The chain joins TRBV29-1 to TRBJ2-7, with 8 bases matching TRBD1. The TCR sequence derives from a human donor with chronic lymphocytic leukemia. CDR3 in DNA: TGCAGCGTTGAAGATCCGGACAGGGTCTACGAGCAGTACTTC. Protein product: CSVEDPDRVYEQYF.